The entry that follows covers one T cell receptor beta chain sequence. Its antigen is unknown. Base qualities are missing; no much larger clone stands one base away. Collaborating institutions collected whole blood in K2EDTA tubes following their own protocols. For TCRbeta analysis, collaborators shipped samples in one of three forms: frozen whole blood, isolated PBMCs, or DNA extracted from either of those sample types. The sample originates from a study of blood T cell repertoires in COVID-19 (dated by TCRdb to 2020 to 2022). Background for the entire study: Samples covering the acute and convalescent phases of COVID-19 were provided by collaborators in the United States, Italy and Spain. A de-identified subject ID, COVID-19 status, age in years and sex were almost always included in the sample metadata. The dataset comprised deeply sampled blood TCRbeta repertoires from subjects exposed to, actively infected with, or recovered from COVID-19. The samples were drawn from the first 160 participants of the ongoing ImmuneRACE study and from over 950 subjects provided by 6 global collaborators. The prospective study material was composed of cDNA or gDNA derived from T cells, B-cell-depleted T cells, or PBMCs. The repertoires were released in a freely available public database intended as a resource for research on the immune response to SARS-CoV-2. HLA class I and class II types, where available, came from metadata supplied by the sample provider rather than from assay-based typing. Overall study results and their limits: Clinical and demographic metadata were provided uncurated, with the amount varying by source and participant.

TCRbeta CDR3 regions were amplified from genomic DNA using the immunoSEQ Assay, a bias-controlled multiplex PCR. The authors processed their data as follows. Nucleated cell counts per sample were estimated from amplification of reference gene primers within the assay. Sequence reads were collapsed and filtered to measure the absolute abundance of every unique TCRbeta CDR3 rearrangement. Productive Simpson clonality was computed per sample as the square root of Simpson's diversity index over productive rearrangements. The clones in this table, taken by TCRdb from immuneACCESS, are in-frame only. Not every clone is retained; where verified, under half of the shortfall comes from an unresolved V gene, and the cause of the rest is unknown. That table furnishes V, J and clone size, whereas the DNA furnished D and trimming. For this sample the table gives 90,000 to 150,000 clones, of which roughly 90% were detected only once. 19% of the sample comes from the top ten.

The germline V gene specifies KGHSH as CDR1 and LQKENI as CDR2. The CDR3 sequence holds 15 residues, the cysteine and phenylalanine included. Solely the CDR3 DNA is kept, with 45 bases framed from the first base. V is trimmed back by 6 bases and J by 4 bases, and the junction contains 10 bases that no gene match accounts for. The sequence is built from TRBV18 and TRBJ1-1, with TRBD1 identical over 8 junction bases. Sequences were obtained from peripheral blood. The source of this sequence is a human donor with acute or convalescent COVID-19. The donor label of this sample is uncertain. This receptor carries the CDR3 CASSQRQGASTEAFF. Read as DNA, the sequence is TGTGCCAGCTCCCAAAGGCAGGGGGCATCCACTGAAGCTTTCTTT.